Following are 10 T cell receptor beta chains from one sample sequenced in a study of blood T cell repertoires in COVID-19. Sequencing used immunoSEQ multiplex PCR; TCRdb keeps in-frame clones, though not all of them. The sample carries under 95,000 clones, 60% to 75% recorded once. The sequenced material came from peripheral blood. Receptors originate from a man aged 50 to 60 with active or convalescent COVID-19.

The J gene is TRBJ2-7, the V gene TRBV7-3; D is unresolved. The V end lost 6 bases, the J end lost 1 base, and 10 bases lay between the germline ends. Germline CDR1 SGHTA, CDR2 FQGTGA. This CDR3 has 13 amino acids. The CDR3 sequence is CASRVPGSYEQYF. The CDR3 bases are TGTGCCAGCAGAGTCCCCGGGTCCTACGAGCAGTACTTC.

The chain has TRBV6-5 and TRBJ1-2, with 7 bases lining up with TRBD1. V gave up 7 bases and J gave up 3 bases; unmatched junction bases: 5. CDR1 MNHEY and CDR2 SVGAGI come from the germline V gene. The CDR3 sequence is 13 residues long. The CDR3 spells CASTLDRDYGYTF. The DNA for the CDR3 is TGTGCCAGCACTTTAGACAGGGACTATGGCTACACCTTC.

This clone appeared a few times. This chain uses TRBV30 with TRBJ2-1; D is undetermined. CDR1 and CDR2 (germline): GTSNPN, SVGIG (reference sequence). The V gene lost 2 bases and the J gene lost 5 bases, with 7 bases spanning the gap. The CDR3 spans 12 residues. This CDR3 is CAWSRLDNEQFF. The CDR3 DNA is TGTGCCTGGAGTCGACTCGACAATGAGCAGTTCTTC.

The rearrangement uses TRBV10-3 and TRBJ2-1, with TRBD2 matching over 8 bases. V shed 4 bases, J shed 5 bases, and the junction held 7 bases outside the gene matches. The CDR3 runs 15 residues. CDR1 is ENHRY and CDR2 is SYGVKD in the germline V gene. This CDR3 reads CAISAPGGRDNEQFF. CDR3 DNA sequence: TGTGCCATCAGTGCCCCGGGGGGGCGTGACAATGAGCAGTTCTTC.

There are a few counts of this clone. This chain connects TRBV3-1 (or the pseudogene TRBV3-2) to TRBJ1-2; TRBD1 might be the D (6 bases). V was trimmed by 7 bases and J by 1 base, leaving 25 bases between them. Germline lookup yields CDR1 LGHDT and CDR2 YNNKEL (reference sequence). The CDR3 spans 18 residues. The CDR3 nucleotides are TGTGCCAGCACCCCCGCCGGGTACAGGGCGGCTGGTAACTATGGCTACACCTTC. Translated: CASTPAGYRAAGNYGYTF.

The chain couples TRBV5-6 to TRBJ2-3, with 10 bases matching TRBD2. The V segment lost 4 bases and the J segment 2 bases; nucleotides outside the gene matches: 4. This CDR3 is built from 15 residues. CDR1 SGHDT and CDR2 YYEEEE come from the germline V gene. The CDR3 loop is CASSALAGATDTQYF. In nucleotides, the CDR3 is TGTGCCAGCAGCGCTCTAGCGGGAGCCACAGATACGCAGTATTTT.

The V and J genes are TRBV24-1 and TRBJ2-3; 9 nucleotides align to TRBD1. Germline values: CDR1 KGHDR, CDR2 SFDVKD. The CDR3 has 16 amino acids. V lost 4 bases and J lost 3; bases outside the gene matches: 7. The CDR3: CATSDSGQGTTDTQYF. In DNA form, the CDR3 reads TGTGCCACCAGTGACTCAGGACAGGGGACGACAGATACGCAGTATTTT.

The rearrangement uses TRBV7-9 and TRBJ1-2; D remains ambiguous. The germline gives CDR1 SEHNR, CDR2 FQNEAQ (reference sequence). The CDR3 has 12 residues. Between the trimmed V and J ends, which lost 1 base and 7 bases, there was a span of 7 bases. The CDR3 DNA sequence: TGTGCCAGCAGCTTAGGCGGGTTTGGCTACACCTTC. It codes for CASSLGGFGYTF.

J is TRBJ1-1 and V is TRBV10-3; 7 bases match TRBD1. V gave up 2 bases and J gave up 10 bases; unmatched junction bases: 7. In germline, CDR1 is ENHRY, CDR2 SYGVKD. The CDR3 contains 13 residues. The chain's CDR3 is CAISEGQAPGAFF. For the CDR3, the DNA is TGTGCCATCAGTGAGGGACAGGCACCTGGAGCTTTCTTT.

This clone has a handful of counts. The chain employs TRBV2 and TRBJ2-5, with 9 bases that match TRBD2. Germline loops: CDR1 SNHLY, CDR2 FYNNEI. The CDR3 is 13 amino acids. The J segment lost 2 bases and the V segment lost 7 bases, leaving 2 bases of the junction unmatched. The CDR3 coding sequence is TGTGCCAGCATCGCGGGGGGGCAAGAGACCCAGTACTTC. As protein: CASIAGGQETQYF.